A single sample is the source of the 26 T cell receptor beta chains below, sequenced in a study of control samples from healthy donors and cancer patients. Here immunoSEQ multiplex PCR was the method, and the copy in TCRdb shows in-frame clones only, minus some. The sample lists 35,000 to 50,000 clones, over 75% occurring once. Sequenced sample: PBMCs. Receptors originate from a woman in her sixties or seventies with lung cancer.

V is TRBV15 and J is TRBJ2-7; D is unclear. This CDR3 is 14 amino acids long. V was cut by 1 base and J by 5 bases, with 12 bases left in between. Germline values: CDR1 LNHNV, CDR2 YYDKDF (reference sequence). The CDR3 sequence is CATSRVPNQDEQYF. The CDR3 bases are TGTGCCACCAGCAGAGTTCCGAATCAGGACGAGCAGTACTTC.

The chain employs TRBV7-3 and TRBJ2-6; unclear D gene. V was shortened by 5 bases and J by 2 bases, with 7 bases between the two germline ends. CDR3 size: 14 residues. Germline V gene sequence: CDR1 SGHTA, CDR2 FQGTGA. The CDR3 is CASSLGAGANVLTF. CDR3 DNA sequence: TGTGCCAGCAGCCTAGGTGCTGGGGCCAACGTCCTGACTTTC.

The gene calls are TRBV2 and TRBJ2-1; TRBD1 matches at 9 bases. The CDR3 is 15 residues long. Germline trimming cut 6 bases from V and 3 bases from J; bases unmatched to any gene: 6. In germline, CDR1 is SNHLY, CDR2 FYNNEI. Here the CDR3 DNA reads TGTGCCAGCAGCACCGGGACAGGGCGCTACAATGAGCAGTTCTTC. Encoded protein: CASSTGTGRYNEQFF.

V gene TRBV15 combines with J gene TRBJ2-4; D is uncertain. V was trimmed by 2 bases and J by 4 bases, leaving 9 bases between them. Germline CDR1 and CDR2: LNHNV and YYDKDF (reference sequence). This CDR3 spans 14 amino acids. For the CDR3, the DNA is TGTGCCACCAGCAGAACAGCCGCTAAAAACATTCAGTACTTC. Its protein is CATSRTAAKNIQYF.

The chain links TRBV2 to TRBJ1-1; 7 bases are a match to TRBD1. Germline loops: CDR1 SNHLY, CDR2 FYNNEI. The CDR3 totals 13 residues. V shed 3 bases, J shed 5 bases, and the junction held 3 bases outside the gene matches. The CDR3 loop is CASSERGRTEAFF. The CDR3 DNA reads TGTGCCAGCAGTGAGAGGGGGCGAACTGAAGCTTTCTTT. Complete variable domain (other parts from reference TRBV2 and TRBJ1-1): EPEVTQTPSHQVTQMGQEVILRCVPISNHLYFYWYRQILGQKVEFLVSFYNNEISEKSEIFDDQFSVERPDGSNFTLKIRSTKLEDSAMYFCASSERGRTEAFFGQGTRLTVV.

The CDR3 sequence: CASSPWGTGNEQFF. Written as DNA, the CDR3 is TGCGCCAGCAGCCCATGGGGAACAGGAAATGAGCAGTTCTTC. The chain carries TRBV5-1 and TRBJ2-1, with D possibly TRBD1 on 5 matching bases. V dropped 4 bases and J dropped 7 bases, with 15 bases sitting between them. This CDR3 comprises 14 residues. The germline gives CDR1 SGHRS, CDR2 YFSETQ.

The J gene is TRBJ2-3, the V gene TRBV5-1; TRBD1 agrees at 7 bases. The CDR3 is 16 amino acids. V lost 0 bases to trimming and J lost 4 bases; unmatched junction nucleotides: 8. Germline V gene data show CDR1 as SGHRS and CDR2 as YFSETQ. In nucleotides, the CDR3 is TGCGCCAGCAGCTTGGGACGACCAGGGGGTGCAGATACGCAGTATTTT. It encodes CASSLGRPGGADTQYF.

The rearrangement uses TRBV30 and TRBJ1-3; D is perhaps TRBD1 (6 bases). The length of the CDR3 is 16 residues. Germline CDR1 GTSNPN, CDR2 SVGIG (reference sequence). Trimming took off 4 bases at V and 4 bases at J, with 20 bases between the two ends. CDR3 bases: TGTGCCTGGACCCGGACGAAACAGGGAGCAGGAAACACCATATATTTT. This encodes CAWTRTKQGAGNTIYF.

The chain joins TRBV4-2 to TRBJ2-1; 7 positions match TRBD2. V lost 0 bases to trimming and J lost 8 bases; unmatched junction nucleotides: 7. The germline V gene encodes CDR1 LGHNA and CDR2 YNFKEQ. The CDR3 spans 15 residues. In nucleotides, the CDR3 is TGTGCCAGCAGCCAAGAGAGGACTAGACGCGATGAGCAGTTCTTC. Translating gives CASSQERTRRDEQFF.

The chain carries TRBV13 and TRBJ2-1; 9 bases fit TRBD2. Germline CDR1 PRHDT, CDR2 FYEKMQ (reference sequence). The CDR3 extends over 15 amino acids. Trimming took 5 bases from V and 3 from J; bases not matched to a gene: 5. The CDR3 is CASSPSAGGYNEQFF. In DNA form, the CDR3 reads TGTGCCAGCAGCCCCTCAGCGGGAGGCTACAATGAGCAGTTCTTC.

The sample holds a few counts of this clone. The chain links TRBV5-5 to TRBJ2-1; D unresolved. Germline CDR1 SGHKS, CDR2 YYEKEE (reference sequence). This CDR3 region has 13 residues. V was cut by 5 bases and J by 5 bases, with 11 bases left in between. For the CDR3, the DNA is TGTGCCAGCAGGAGGCCCGGAAACAATGAGCAGTTCTTC. Protein product: CASRRPGNNEQFF.

This clone has a single count. The genes are TRBV5-4 and TRBJ1-3; 7 nucleotides align to TRBD1. V trimming: 3 bases; J trimming: 4 bases; junction bases outside the gene matches: 10. The CDR3 consists of 16 residues. CDR1 and CDR2 (germline): SGHNT, YYREEE (reference sequence). Written as DNA, the CDR3 is TGTGCCAGCAGCTCGCCCCCTACGGGACAGGGAAACACCATATATTTT. Encoded protein: CASSSPPTGQGNTIYF.

The gene calls are TRBV3-1 (or the pseudogene TRBV3-2) and TRBJ2-2; D unclear. The germline gives CDR1 LGHDT, CDR2 YNNKEL (reference sequence). The CDR3 is made up of 11 amino acids. Trimming pared 6 bases from V and 3 bases from J, leaving 2 bases between. The CDR3 reads CASRDTGELFF. The CDR3 DNA is TGTGCCAGCAGGGACACCGGGGAGCTGTTTTTT.

The chain carries TRBV24-1 and TRBJ1-2; a weak D match, TRBD1 (5 bases). CDR1 is KGHDR, CDR2 SFDVKD, per germline. CDR3 length: 12 amino acids. The V gene lost 5 bases and the J gene lost 7 bases, with 10 bases spanning the gap. The CDR3 DNA reads TGTGCCACCAGTGGTCACGGGGCTGGCTACACCTTC. As protein: CATSGHGAGYTF.

V and J are TRBV19 and TRBJ2-1; possibly TRBD1 for D (5 bases). The CDR3 covers 15 residues. V lost 8 bases and J lost 2, with 16 bases in between. The germline CDR1 and CDR2 sequences are LNHDA and SQIVND (reference sequence). The CDR3 region is CASGMRQTAYNEQFF. As DNA, the CDR3 is TGTGCCAGTGGCATGAGACAGACCGCCTACAATGAGCAGTTCTTC.

This chain links TRBV28 with TRBJ1-2; D is possibly TRBD1 (5 bases). Per germline, CDR1 MDHEN and CDR2 SYDVKM. The germline V and J ends were trimmed by 3 bases and 4 bases, with 12 bases remaining between them. The CDR3 sequence is 14 residues long. The DNA for the CDR3 is TGTGCCAGCAGTTTTGATGCAGGGATCTATGGCTACACCTTC. It specifies CASSFDAGIYGYTF.

The genes are TRBV12-3 or TRBV12-4 and TRBJ1-2; the D is unclear. The CDR3 totals 13 residues. V lost 5 bases, J lost 5 bases, and 12 bases lay in between. Here the CDR3 DNA reads TGTGCCAGCAGTACCCCTACAGTATATGGCTACACCTTC. Translation gives CASSTPTVYGYTF.

The chain couples TRBV24-1 to TRBJ2-3; TRBD1 aligns across 11 bases. V dropped 3 bases and J dropped 5; count of bases not matched to a gene: 6. Germline CDR1 and CDR2: KGHDR and SFDVKD. CDR3 length: 16 amino acids. DNA for the CDR3: TGTGCCACCAGTGATACCGGGACAGGGGGGGGAGATACGCAGTATTTT. Its protein is CATSDTGTGGGDTQYF.

In its sample, this clone was seen once. J is TRBJ2-3 and V is TRBV7-3, with D unresolved. This CDR3 contains 15 residues. The V and J ends lost 1 base and 1 base respectively, with 9 bases between them. Per the germline V gene, CDR1 is SGHTA and CDR2 is FQGTGA. The CDR3 DNA follows: TGTGCCAGCAGCTTAAGCGGCCTGCGCACAGATACGCAGTATTTT. Amino acid sequence: CASSLSGLRTDTQYF.

This rearrangement joins TRBV10-3 to TRBJ1-2; D uncertain. V was cut by 8 bases and J by 8 bases, with 9 bases left in between. The CDR3 is 10 amino acids. CDR1 is ENHRY and CDR2 is SYGVKD in the germline V gene. The CDR3: CAIGGPGYTF. The CDR3 region has the DNA TGTGCCATCGGTGGACCCGGCTACACCTTC.

This clone was observed a few times. The V gene is TRBV19, the J gene TRBJ2-2; 12 bases are shared with TRBD1. The CDR3 is 16 amino acids. CDR1 and CDR2 from the germline V gene are LNHDA and SQIVND (reference sequence). V shed 5 bases and J 4 bases; nucleotides not matched to a gene: 5. CDR3: CASSQGQGAGTGELFF. DNA for the CDR3: TGTGCCAGTAGTCAGGGACAGGGGGCTGGCACCGGGGAGCTGTTTTTT. Full variable domain (outside the CDR3, taken from reference TRBV19 and TRBJ2-2): DGGITQSPKYLFRKEGQNVTLSCEQNLNHDAMYWYRQDPGQGLRLIYYSQIVNDFQKGDIAEGYSVSREKKESFPLTVTSAQKNPTAFYLCASSQGQGAGTGELFFGEGSRLTVL.

The chain carries TRBV30 and TRBJ1-1; TRBD1 matches 7 bases. Trimming took 2 bases from V and 0 from J; bases not matched to a gene: 3. This CDR3 has 14 residues. Germline V gene lookup returns CDR1 GTSNPN and CDR2 SVGIG (reference sequence). The CDR3 nucleotides read TGTGCCTGGAGTAGGGACAGCTTGAACACTGAAGCTTTCTTT. Translating gives CAWSRDSLNTEAFF.

The V gene is TRBV28, the J gene TRBJ1-5, with TRBD1 as a possible D gene (5 bases). V was shortened by 11 bases and J by 0 bases, with 17 bases between the two germline ends. The CDR3 length is 15 residues. Germline CDR1 reads MDHEN; CDR2 reads SYDVKM. The CDR3 sequence is CAHRRGGISNQPQHF. The CDR3 nucleotides are TGTGCCCACCGGAGGGGAGGGATTAGCAATCAGCCCCAGCATTTT.

The rearrangement links TRBV7-2 to TRBJ2-1; TRBD2 agrees at 14 bases. CDR1 and CDR2 (germline): SGHTA, FQGNSA. CDR3 length: 15 residues. V shed 5 bases, J shed 8 bases, and the junction held 5 bases outside the gene matches. The CDR3 sequence: CASSPGLAGVYEQFF. CDR3 sequence (DNA): TGTGCCAGCAGCCCGGGACTAGCGGGAGTGTATGAGCAGTTCTTC.

The V gene is TRBV11-2, the J gene TRBJ1-1; D perhaps matches TRBD1 (5 bases). Germline CDR1 is SGHAT and CDR2 is FQNNGV. The CDR3 has 13 residues. Trimming shortened V by 0 bases and J by 7 bases, and 9 bases separated the two germline ends. This CDR3 reads CASSLDRENEAFF. CDR3 DNA: TGTGCCAGCAGCTTAGACAGGGAGAATGAAGCTTTCTTT. The whole variable domain, filled in from reference TRBV11-2 and TRBJ1-1, reads EAGVAQSPRYKIIEKRQSVAFWCNPISGHATLYWYQQILGQGPKLLIQFQNNGVVDDSQLPKDRFSAERLKGVDSTLKIQPAKLEDSAVYLCASSLDRENEAFFGQGTRLTVV.

The chain combines TRBV11-2 with TRBJ2-7, with D perhaps assigned TRBD1 or TRBD2 (5 bases each). The germline V and J ends were trimmed by 1 base and 1 base, with 8 bases remaining between them. This CDR3 has 14 residues. CDR1 is SGHAT, CDR2 FQNNGV, per germline. DNA for the CDR3: TGTGCCAGCAGCTTAGGAGGGGAATCCTACGAGCAGTACTTC. Residues: CASSLGGESYEQYF.